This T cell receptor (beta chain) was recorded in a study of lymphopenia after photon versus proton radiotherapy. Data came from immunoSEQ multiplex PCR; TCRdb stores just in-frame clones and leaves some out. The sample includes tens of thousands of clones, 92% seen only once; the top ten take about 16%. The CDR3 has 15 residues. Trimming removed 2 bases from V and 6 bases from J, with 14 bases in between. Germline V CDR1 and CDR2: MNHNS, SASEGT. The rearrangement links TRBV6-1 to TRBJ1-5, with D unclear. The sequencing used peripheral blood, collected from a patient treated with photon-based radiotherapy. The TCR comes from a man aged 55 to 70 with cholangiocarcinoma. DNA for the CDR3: TGTGCCAGCAGTGAAAACGTGAATCTTGCTCAGCCCCAGCATTTT. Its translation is CASSENVNLAQPQHF.